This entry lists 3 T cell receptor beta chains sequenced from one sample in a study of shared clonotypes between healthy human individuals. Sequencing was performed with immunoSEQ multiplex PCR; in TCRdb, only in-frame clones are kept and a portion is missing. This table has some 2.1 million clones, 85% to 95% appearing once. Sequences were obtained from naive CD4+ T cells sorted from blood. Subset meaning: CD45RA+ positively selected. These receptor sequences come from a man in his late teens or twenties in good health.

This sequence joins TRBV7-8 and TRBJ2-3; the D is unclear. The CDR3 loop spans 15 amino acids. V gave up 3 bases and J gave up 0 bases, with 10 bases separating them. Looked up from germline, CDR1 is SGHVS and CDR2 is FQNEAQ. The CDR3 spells CASSLVRESTDTQYF. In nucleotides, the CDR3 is TGTGCCAGCAGCTTGGTCAGAGAAAGCACAGATACGCAGTATTTT. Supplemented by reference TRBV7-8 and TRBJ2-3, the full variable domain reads GAGVSQSPRYKVAKRGQDVALRCDPISGHVSLFWYQQALGQGPEFLTYFQNEAQLDKSGLPSDRFFAERPEGSVSTLKIQRTQQEDSAVYLCASSLVRESTDTQYFGPGTRLTVL.

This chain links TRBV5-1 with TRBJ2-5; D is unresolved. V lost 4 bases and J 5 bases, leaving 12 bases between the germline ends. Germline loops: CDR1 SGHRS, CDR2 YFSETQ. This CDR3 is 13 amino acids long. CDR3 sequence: CASSPENEETQYF. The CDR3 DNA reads TGCGCCAGCAGCCCGGAGAATGAGGAGACCCAGTACTTC.

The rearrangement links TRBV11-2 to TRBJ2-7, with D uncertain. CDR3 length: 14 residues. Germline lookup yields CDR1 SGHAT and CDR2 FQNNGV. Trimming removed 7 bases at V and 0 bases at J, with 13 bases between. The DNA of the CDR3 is TGTGCCAGCACGCGGCAGAGGAGCTCCTACGAGCAGTACTTC. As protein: CASTRQRSSYEQYF.